This is a list of T cell receptor beta chains from one sample in a study of post-analysis software for immune sequencing data. MiXCR was run by TCRdb on the PCR reads, yielding one entry per CDR3 protein. Among 150,000 to 200,000 distinct CDR3 sequences listed, about 37% were seen once. This sample comprised blood, obtained after autologous hematopoietic stem cell transplantation. These receptor sequences come from a girl aged 5-17 years with multiple sclerosis. The CDR3 runs from the conserved cysteine through the conserved F or W. Only part of the rows carry a size: once, few, many, or a class if the clone is expanded.

>few|TRBJ2-3|TRBV6-5
CASSQGASAQYF
>many|TRBJ1-2|TRBV28
CASSTGTGDYGYTF
>few|TRBJ2-5|TRBV20-1
CSARDSNQETQYF
>NA|TRBJ2-3|TRBV7-9
CASRTSGSLTDTQYF
>NA|TRBJ1-5|TRBV5-1
CASSPAGTENQPQHF
>NA|NA|TRBV14
CASSQETGTSLYEQYF
>NA|TRBJ2-3|TRBV6-1
CASRLEESTDTQYF
>NA|NA|TRBV18
CASSDGTSGAYEQYF
>NA|TRBJ2-5|TRBV7-7
CASSLDQGSGETQYF
>few|TRBJ1-2|TRBV12-3/TRBV12-4
CASSSSRFYGYTF
>few|TRBJ2-5|TRBV6-5
CASGAGGPETQYF
>few|TRBJ2-1|TRBV12-3/TRBV12-4
CASSLGRNNEQFF
>NA|TRBJ2-5|TRBV27
CANSLLASGSEKQYF
>few|TRBJ2-7|TRBV20-1
CSARDSQIGSYEQYF
>NA|TRBJ2-1|TRBV4-3
CASSQDPVNEQFF
>many|TRBJ2-5|TRBV6-5
CASRGETQYF
>NA|TRBJ2-4|TRBV28
CASSFEGSAKNIQYF
>NA|TRBJ1-6|TRBV11-2
CASSQNTPGAGAASYNSPLHF
>NA|TRBJ1-2|TRBV5-1
CASSITGGPVHGYTF
>NA|TRBJ1-1|TRBV10-3
CAISRLNTEAFF
>NA|TRBJ1-1|TRBV19
CASGDSVNTEAFF
>few|TRBJ2-1|TRBV24-1
CATASSGSGQFF